This T cell receptor beta chain was captured by sequencing in a study of T cells after yellow fever vaccination. In the study overall: When fractions had low cell numbers, they were prepared with SMART-Seq v4 Ultra Low Input. Study-level points and caveats: Though weaker, the secondary response peaked faster, on day 5 versus 15. Subsequent to the booster, the majority of primary-vaccination clones reappeared (96% CD4, about 90% CD8).

The V and J ends lost 7 bases and 5 bases, in that order; junction bases with no gene match: 10. The length of the CDR3 is 14 residues. Germline V gene lookup returns CDR1 SGHRS and CDR2 YFSETQ. The study made its TCR cDNA through 5'RACE template switching. That step introduced a universal primer site along with UMIs. TCRdb fed the 5' RACE reads into MiXCR, producing one record per CDR3 protein. The table records about 310,000 distinct CDR3 sequences, around 4% of them present only once. In this sample, this clonotype turned up many times. Its antigen is not known. This receptor was taken from a man in his late teens or twenties who received the YFV17D yellow fever vaccine. The chain links TRBV5-1 to TRBJ2-5; 8 bases match TRBD1. Material: PBMCs, obtained on the day of the yellow fever booster vaccination. The CDR3 is CASAPQGAGETQYF. DNA of the CDR3: TGCGCCAGCGCCCCCCAGGGGGCTGGGGAGACCCAGTACTTC.